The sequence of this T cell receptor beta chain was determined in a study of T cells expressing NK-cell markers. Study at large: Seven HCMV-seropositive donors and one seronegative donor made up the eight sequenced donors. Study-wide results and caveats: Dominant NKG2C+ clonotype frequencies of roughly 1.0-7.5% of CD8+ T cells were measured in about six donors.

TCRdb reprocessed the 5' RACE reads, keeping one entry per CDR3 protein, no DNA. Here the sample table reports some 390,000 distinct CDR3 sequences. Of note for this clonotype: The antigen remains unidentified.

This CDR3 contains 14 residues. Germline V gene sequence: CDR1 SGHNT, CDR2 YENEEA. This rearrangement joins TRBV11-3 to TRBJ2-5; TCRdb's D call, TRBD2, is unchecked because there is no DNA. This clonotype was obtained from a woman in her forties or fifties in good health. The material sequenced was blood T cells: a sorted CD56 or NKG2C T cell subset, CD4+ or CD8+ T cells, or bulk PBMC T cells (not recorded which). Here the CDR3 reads CASRSGLPQETQYF.